This TCR beta chain stems from a study of blood T cell repertoires in COVID-19. Study-wide background: The study drew acute and convalescent COVID-19 samples from the United States, Italy and Spain. In each case, the material was cDNA or gDNA derived from T cells, B-cell-depleted T cells, or PBMCs.

Per the study methods: Amplification of reference gene primers provided the estimated nucleated cell counts. The repertoire was sequenced with immunoSEQ multiplex PCR; TCRdb's copy has only in-frame clones and lacks some. V and J calls and clone size are those listed in that table; D and trimming were worked out from the DNA. The sample shows 200,000 to 300,000 clones, approximately 80% of them seen only once. This clonotype was obtained from a man older than 75 with acute or convalescent COVID-19. Sequencing input: peripheral blood.

The CDR3 loop reads CASSKDTNTEAFF. CDR3 in DNA: TGTGCCAGCAGTAAGGACACTAACACTGAAGCTTTCTTT. The chain employs TRBV6-5 and TRBJ1-1; TRBD1 is a possible D gene (5 bases). The CDR3 has 13 amino acids. V gave up 5 bases and J gave up 2 bases, with 9 bases separating them. Germline V gives CDR1 MNHEY, CDR2 SVGAGI.